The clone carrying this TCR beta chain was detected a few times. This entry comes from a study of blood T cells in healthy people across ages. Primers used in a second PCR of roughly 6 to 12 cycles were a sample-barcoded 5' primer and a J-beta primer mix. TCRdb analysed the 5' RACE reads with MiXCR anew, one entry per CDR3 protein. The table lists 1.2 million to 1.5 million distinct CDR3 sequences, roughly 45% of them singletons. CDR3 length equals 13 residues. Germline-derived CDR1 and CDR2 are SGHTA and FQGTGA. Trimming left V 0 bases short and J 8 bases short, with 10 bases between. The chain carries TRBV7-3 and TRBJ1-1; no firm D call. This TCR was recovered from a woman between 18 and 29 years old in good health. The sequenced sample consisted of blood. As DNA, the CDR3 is TGTGCCAGCAGCTTAACGCAGGATGGGGAAGCTTTCTTT. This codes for CASSLTQDGEAFF.